This TCR beta chain was sequenced in a study of identical twins. The CDR3 runs to 15 residues. Germline loops: CDR1 LGHNT, CDR2 FRNRAP. Losses at the gene ends were 1 base for V and 6 bases for J; bases not matched to a gene: 3. TCRdb fed the 5' RACE reads into MiXCR, producing one record per CDR3 protein. The table includes under 500,000 distinct CDR3 sequences, roughly an eighth detected once. The same sample was also studied in work on yellow fever vaccine responses in identical twins. That report adds: Reportedly, the T cell response mounted by twins to vaccine seemed partly convergent, partly personalized.

Sequenced: CD4+ T cells sorted from blood. The chain joins TRBV12-5 to TRBJ2-1; 10 bases are a match to TRBD2. The receptor's source is a woman younger than 35 in good health. DNA for the CDR3: TGTGCTAGTGGTTTGGGGCTAGCGGGAGTCAATGAGCAGTTCTTC. Translated, it gives CASGLGLAGVNEQFF.